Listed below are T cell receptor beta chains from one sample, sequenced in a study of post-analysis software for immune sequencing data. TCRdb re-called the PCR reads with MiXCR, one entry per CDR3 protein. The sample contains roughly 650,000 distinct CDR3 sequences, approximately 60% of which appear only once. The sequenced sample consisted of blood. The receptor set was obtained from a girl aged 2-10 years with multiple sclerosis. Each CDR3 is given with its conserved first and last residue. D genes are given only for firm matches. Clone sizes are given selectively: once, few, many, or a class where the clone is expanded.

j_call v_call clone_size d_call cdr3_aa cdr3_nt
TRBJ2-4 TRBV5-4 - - CASSLGARNDLAKNIQYF TGTGCCAGCAGCTTGGGGGCACGAAACGATCTAGCCAAAAACATTCAGTACTTC
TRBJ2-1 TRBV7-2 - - CASSQIPLASDFFNEQFF TGTGCCAGCAGCCAGATCCCTCTAGCCTCCGACTTTTTTAATGAGCAGTTCTTC
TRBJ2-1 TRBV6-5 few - CASSYQPTSYNEQFF TGTGCCAGCAGTTACCAGCCGACCTCCTACAATGAGCAGTTCTTC
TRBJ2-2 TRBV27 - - CASSWGTNTGELFF TGTGCCAGCAGTTGGGGGACGAACACCGGGGAGCTGTTTTTT
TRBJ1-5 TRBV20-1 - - CSARDWRQSNQPQHF TGCAGTGCTAGAGATTGGCGTCAGAGCAATCAGCCCCAGCATTTT
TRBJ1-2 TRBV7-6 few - CASEEGCGPYGYTF TGTGCCAGCGAGGAAGGCTGCGGTCCATATGGCTACACCTTC
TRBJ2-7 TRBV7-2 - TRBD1 CASRPQGDYEQYF TGTGCCAGCAGACCTCAGGGGGACTACGAGCAGTACTTC
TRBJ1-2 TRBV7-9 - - CASSSTGTKYGYTF TGTGCCAGCAGCTCCACCGGGACAAAATATGGCTACACCTTC
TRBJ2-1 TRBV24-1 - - CAHRGRRDNEQFF TGTGCGCATCGGGGGAGGAGAGACAATGAGCAGTTCTTC
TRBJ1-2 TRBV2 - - CASSETRTTPLGHGYTF TGTGCCAGCAGTGAAACCCGGACAACCCCCCTAGGCCATGGCTACACCTTC
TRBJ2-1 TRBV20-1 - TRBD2 CSARSGSGYEQFF TGCAGTGCTAGGAGCGGGAGCGGCTATGAGCAGTTCTTC
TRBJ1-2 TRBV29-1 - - CSVEQLAPTNYGYTF TGCAGCGTTGAACAGCTAGCTCCTACTAACTATGGCTACACCTTC
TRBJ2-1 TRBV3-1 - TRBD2 CASSQDLAGGSSYNEQFF TGTGCCAGCAGCCAAGATTTAGCGGGAGGGAGCTCCTACAATGAGCAGTTCTTC
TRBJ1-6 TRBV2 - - CASIVGTADSPLHF TGTGCCAGCATAGTCGGGACGGCCGATTCACCCCTCCACTTT
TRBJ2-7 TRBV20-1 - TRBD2 CSALPLLAASYEQYF TGCAGTGCCCTTCCCCTACTAGCGGCATCCTACGAGCAGTACTTC
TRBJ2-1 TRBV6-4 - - CASSDQQGISYNEQFF TGTGCCAGCAGTGATCAACAGGGAATATCCTACAACGAGCAGTTCTTC
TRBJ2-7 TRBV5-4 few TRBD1 CASSGQVEGYEQYF TGTGCCAGCAGCGGACAGGTAGAGGGCTACGAGCAGTACTTC
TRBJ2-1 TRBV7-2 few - CASSLQGTISYNEQFF TGTGCCAGCAGCTTGCAAGGGACGATCTCCTACAATGAGCAGTTCTTC
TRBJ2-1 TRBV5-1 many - CASSLGAGNEQFF TGTGCCAGCAGCTTGGGGGCAGGGAATGAGCAGTTCTTC
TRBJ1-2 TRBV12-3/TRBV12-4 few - CASSWSIRDGYTF TGTGCCAGCAGCTGGAGTATCAGGGATGGCTACACCTTC
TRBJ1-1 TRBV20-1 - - CSAPGGAEAFF TGCAGTGCACCGGGTGGGGCTGAGGCTTTCTTT
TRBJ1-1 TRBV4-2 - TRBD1 CASSQTTGDLDDMNTEAFF TGTGCCAGCAGCCAGACTACAGGGGACCTCGACGATATGAACACTGAAGCTTTCTTT
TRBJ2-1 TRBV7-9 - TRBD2 CASSVGLAEFNEQFF TGTGCCAGCAGCGTGGGACTAGCGGAGTTCAATGAGCAGTTCTTC
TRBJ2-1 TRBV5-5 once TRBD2 CASSRVTSDEQFF TGTGCCAGCAGCCGCGTTACTAGCGATGAGCAGTTCTTC
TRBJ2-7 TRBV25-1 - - CASSESLGSEQYF TGTGCCAGCAGTGAAAGTTTGGGGTCCGAGCAGTACTTC
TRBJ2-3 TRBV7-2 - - CASSAGIGGSKGDTQYF TGTGCCAGCAGCGCCGGCATAGGAGGCTCGAAAGGAGATACGCAGTATTTT
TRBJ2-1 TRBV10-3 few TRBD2 CAISESPRGGPLNEQFF TGTGCCATCAGTGAGTCCCCCCGCGGGGGGCCGTTAAATGAGCAGTTCTTC
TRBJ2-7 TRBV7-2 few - CASSLGVGVGYEQYF TGTGCCAGCAGCTTAGGGGTGGGAGTAGGGTACGAGCAGTACTTC
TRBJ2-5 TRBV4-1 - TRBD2 CASSRGGLAGGLQETQYF TGTGCCAGCAGCCGTGGTGGACTAGCGGGGGGCCTCCAAGAGACCCAGTACTTC
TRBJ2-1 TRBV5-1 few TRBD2 CASSPTSGLSSYNEQFF TGCGCCAGCAGCCCGACTAGCGGGTTGAGCTCCTACAATGAGCAGTTCTTC
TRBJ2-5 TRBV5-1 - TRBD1 CASSSGTGWETQYF TGCGCCAGCAGCTCGGGGACAGGGTGGGAGACCCAGTACTTC
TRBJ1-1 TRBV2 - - CASSEEAWGGTEAFF TGTGCCAGCAGTGAAGAGGCTTGGGGCGGAACTGAAGCTTTCTTT
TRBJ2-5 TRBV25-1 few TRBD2 CASSSGTGGLAGVETQYF TGTGCCAGCAGTTCCGGGACAGGCGGACTAGCGGGAGTCGAGACCCAGTACTTC
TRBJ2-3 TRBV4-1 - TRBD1 CASSQDRTGKDTQYF TGCGCCAGCAGCCAAGATCGGACAGGGAAGGATACGCAGTATTTT
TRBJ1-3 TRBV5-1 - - CASSFGDSGSGNTIYF TGCGCCAGCAGCTTCGGAGATAGCGGCTCTGGAAACACCATATATTTT
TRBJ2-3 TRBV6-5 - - CASSSTDSSTDTQYF TGTGCCAGCAGTTCGACGGATTCTAGCACAGATACGCAGTATTTT
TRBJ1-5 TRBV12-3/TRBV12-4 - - CASSPQLRGQPQHF TGTGCCAGCAGTCCCCAGTTAAGAGGTCAGCCCCAGCATTTT
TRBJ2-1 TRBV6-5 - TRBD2 CASSYSTGGGLWDEQFF TGTGCCAGCAGTTACTCGACGGGGGGAGGGCTTTGGGATGAGCAGTTCTTC
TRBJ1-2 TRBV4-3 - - CASSQVPPGGYGGYTF TGCGCCAGCAGCCAAGTCCCCCCCGGGGGCTATGGTGGCTACACCTTC
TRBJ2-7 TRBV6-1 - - CASSVQENYEQYF TGTGCCAGCAGTGTCCAGGAGAATTACGAGCAGTACTTC
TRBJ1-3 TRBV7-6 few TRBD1 CASSSDRVGNTIYF TGTGCCAGCAGCTCGGACAGGGTGGGAAACACCATATATTTT